This T cell receptor (beta chain) was profiled in a study of cytomegalovirus exposure and HLA in healthy donors. Whole-study findings and limits: Analyses of presence and absence presupposed an approximately uniform sequencing depth across donors.

About this clone itself: What it binds is unknown.

CDR1 is ENHRY and CDR2 is SYGVKD in the germline V gene. The V end lost 6 bases, the J end lost 0 bases, and 6 bases lay between the germline ends. There are 14 residues in the CDR3. The PCR was carried out with 60 Vbeta primers and 13 Jbeta primers. Assay: immunoSEQ multiplex PCR; the TCRdb copy retains only in-frame clones and omits some. This sample carries 140,000 to 150,000 clones, just under 85% of them seen once, and the ten largest clones take around a tenth. The chain combines TRBV10-3 with TRBJ2-6; D gene ambiguous. Specimen: PBMCs. This sequence originates from a woman aged 55-70 years in good health and CMV-seropositive. The CDR3 coding sequence is TGTGCCATCAGGGCAGTCTCTGGGGCCAACGTCCTGACTTTC. Translation: CAIRAVSGANVLTF.